These 31 T cell receptor beta chains were sequenced from one sample in a study of early T cells in non-severe SARS-CoV-2 infection. TCRdb recomputed calls from the 5' RACE reads with MiXCR, one row per CDR3 protein. The sample has 85,000 to 95,000 distinct CDR3 sequences, roughly 15% seen once. Sample: whole blood, taken at baseline. All receptors derive from an adult who was a healthcare worker with PCR-confirmed SARS-CoV-2 infection or an uninfected control (not recorded which).

The sample holds many counts of this clonotype. The V and J genes are TRBV28 and TRBJ2-1, with D possibly TRBD2 on 6 matching bases. The CDR3 sequence is 16 residues long. Germline loops: CDR1 MDHEN, CDR2 SYDVKM. V lost 5 bases and J lost 3, with 17 bases in between. In nucleotides, the CDR3 is TGTGCCAGCAGTCCCACTCCCGGGACTTACTACAATGAGCAGTTCTTC. Translation gives CASSPTPGTYYNEQFF.

A few counts support this clonotype. CDR3 in amino acids: CASSPAGTYYNEQFF. The CDR3 region has the DNA TGCGCCAGCAGCCCAGCCGGGACATACTACAATGAGCAGTTCTTC. The chain recombines TRBV5-1 with TRBJ2-1; possible D gene TRBD1, 6 bases. Trimming left V 4 bases short and J 3 bases short, with 14 bases between. The germline V gene encodes CDR1 SGHRS and CDR2 YFSETQ. The CDR3 consists of 15 residues.

This clonotype was picked up many times. The chain links TRBV12-3 or TRBV12-4 to TRBJ1-3; tentative D call: TRBD1 (6 bases). The CDR3 is 15 amino acids. The germline V and J ends were trimmed by 4 bases and 6 bases, with 16 bases remaining between them. CDR3 residues: CASSSRTGTENTIYF. CDR3 coding DNA: TGTGCCAGCAGTTCACGAACAGGGACTGAAAACACCATATATTTT.

This clonotype has just a few counts. The V gene is TRBV19, the J gene TRBJ2-2; D unresolved. Per the germline V gene, CDR1 is LNHDA and CDR2 is SQIVND (reference sequence). V lost 3 bases to trimming and J lost 8 bases, with 4 bases between them. This CDR3 has 11 residues. CDR3 region: CASSMAGELFF. The CDR3 nucleotides read TGTGCCAGTAGTATGGCTGGGGAGCTGTTTTTT.

The rearrangement links TRBV5-4 to TRBJ2-5, with D unresolved. The CDR3 totals 12 residues. Trimming cost V 0 bases and J 7 bases, with 7 bases left between them. From germline, CDR1 is SGHNT and CDR2 YYREEE (reference sequence). CDR3 nucleotide sequence: TGTGCCAGCAGCTTGGGGGTCGGGACCCAGTACTTC. Its translation: CASSLGVGTQYF. Together with reference TRBV5-4 and TRBJ2-5, the CDR3 gives the full variable domain: ETGVTQSPTHLIKTRGQQVTLRCSSQSGHNTVSWYQQALGQGPQFIFQYYREEENGRGNFPPRFSGLQFPNYSSELNVNALELDDSALYLCASSLGVGTQYFGPGTRLLVL.

J is TRBJ2-7 and V is TRBV12-3 or TRBV12-4, with 7 bases identical to TRBD1. This CDR3 is built from 15 residues. The V gene end was trimmed by 5 bases and the J gene end by 3 bases; junction bases not matched to a gene: 10. The CDR3 here is CASSAGQVLNYEQYF. CDR3 nucleotide sequence: TGTGCCAGCAGTGCTGGACAGGTCTTAAACTACGAGCAGTACTTC.

This clonotype was detected a few times. This sequence joins TRBV4-1 and TRBJ2-7; D uncertain. CDR3 length: 15 residues. The germline CDR1 and CDR2 sequences are MGHRA and YSYEKL. V was shortened by 4 bases and J by 0 bases, with 13 bases between the two germline ends. Here the CDR3 reads CASSPAAVSSYEQYF. The CDR3, as DNA: TGCGCCAGCAGCCCAGCAGCCGTTAGCTCCTACGAGCAGTACTTC.

The chain couples TRBV5-1 to TRBJ2-1, with a weak D call TRBD1 (5 bases). The V gene's germline CDR1 is SGHRS and CDR2 YFSETQ. The germline V and J ends were trimmed by 0 bases and 8 bases, with 12 bases remaining between them. The CDR3 runs to 14 residues. The CDR3 nucleotides are TGCGCCAGCAGCTTGGCCAGGGAAGAGGATGAGCAGTTCTTC. Its translation is CASSLAREEDEQFF.

This clonotype came up many times. The rearrangement joins TRBV29-1 to TRBJ2-7; perhaps TRBD2 as D (6 bases). V dropped 6 bases and J dropped 1 base, with 10 bases sitting between them. Germline CDR1 is SQVTM and CDR2 is ANQGSEA. The CDR3 runs 12 residues. CDR3 in amino acids: CSVGTSSYEQYF. Written as DNA, the CDR3 is TGCAGCGTAGGGACTTCTTCCTACGAGCAGTACTTC.

The CDR3 coding sequence is TGTGCCAGCAGCCAGGTCGGGACTAGCGGGAGCCTTCCCTCCTACAATGAGCAGTTCTTC. Its translation is CASSQVGTSGSLPSYNEQFF. The rearrangement uses TRBV4-2 and TRBJ2-1; 14 bases are a match to TRBD2. J lost 0 bases, V lost 3 bases, and 10 bases had no gene match. Germline CDR1 is LGHNA and CDR2 is YNFKEQ. CDR3 length: 20 amino acids.

This clonotype showed up just a few times. The rearrangement joins TRBV7-9 to TRBJ2-5; D may be TRBD1 or TRBD2 (5 bases each). Between the trimmed V and J ends, which lost 3 bases and 2 bases, there was a span of 13 bases. Germline CDR1 reads SEHNR; CDR2 reads FQNEAQ (reference sequence). The CDR3 has 15 amino acids. The CDR3 nucleotides are TGTGCCAGCAGCTTGCCAGGGAGCGCGCAAGAGACCCAGTACTTC. Translating gives CASSLPGSAQETQYF.

The J gene is TRBJ2-7, the V gene TRBV5-6; TRBD2 aligns across 14 bases. CDR1 is SGHDT, CDR2 YYEEEE, per germline. The CDR3 is made up of 15 amino acids. Trimming cost V 3 bases and J 3 bases; bases outside gene matches: 2. The CDR3 protein is CASSWGTSGSYEQYF. The CDR3 DNA reads as TGTGCCAGCAGCTGGGGGACTAGCGGGAGCTACGAGCAGTACTTC.

This clonotype was observed at least ten times. The chain couples TRBV7-9 to TRBJ2-5, with a weak D call TRBD2 (6 bases). The CDR3 covers 14 residues. Germline V CDR1 and CDR2: SEHNR, FQNEAQ (reference sequence). V dropped 0 bases and J dropped 5 bases, with 10 bases sitting between them. The CDR3 DNA is TGTGCCAGCAGCTTAGCGCGGGGATCGGAGACCCAGTACTTC. Translating gives CASSLARGSETQYF.

The V call is TRBV20-1, the J call TRBJ2-7; 10 bases line up with TRBD2. The CDR3 contains 15 residues. Trimming took 5 bases from V and 0 from J; bases not matched to a gene: 7. Germline assignment: CDR1 DFQATT and CDR2 SNEGSKA (reference sequence). The CDR3 here is CSAPALAGDSYEQYF. In DNA form, the CDR3 reads TGCAGTGCTCCAGCCCTAGCGGGAGACTCCTACGAGCAGTACTTC.

This clonotype turned up a few times. V gene TRBV11-2 combines with J gene TRBJ2-7; D may be TRBD1 (8 bases). Germline assignment: CDR1 SGHAT and CDR2 FQNNGV. V lost 5 bases to trimming and J lost 2 bases, with 16 bases between them. The CDR3 consists of 15 residues. The CDR3 coding sequence is TGTGCCAGCAGCCAGGGGGCAGCGGGGACCTACGAGCAGTACTTC. Translating gives CASSQGAAGTYEQYF. The whole variable domain, remainder taken from reference TRBV11-2 and TRBJ2-7, is EAGVAQSPRYKIIEKRQSVAFWCNPISGHATLYWYQQILGQGPKLLIQFQNNGVVDDSQLPKDRFSAERLKGVDSTLKIQPAKLEDSAVYLCASSQGAAGTYEQYFGPGTRLTVT.

This clonotype has only a few counts. The CDR3 DNA reads as TGCAGCGTTGTCGAAACAGGGTCCAACGAGCAGTACTTC. This codes for CSVVETGSNEQYF. The chain combines TRBV29-1 with TRBJ2-7, with D perhaps matching TRBD1 (6 bases). The germline V and J ends were trimmed by 4 bases and 5 bases, with 15 bases remaining between them. The germline gives CDR1 SQVTM, CDR2 ANQGSEA. This CDR3 spans 13 amino acids.

The table lists this clonotype with many counts. The chain is built from TRBV5-1 and TRBJ2-7, with 10 bases fitting TRBD1. The CDR3 spans 12 residues. Germline lookup yields CDR1 SGHRS and CDR2 YFSETQ. The V segment lost 5 bases and the J segment 5 bases; nucleotides outside the gene matches: 1. The CDR3 here is CASRTGGNEQYF. The CDR3 DNA reads as TGCGCCAGCAGGACAGGGGGCAACGAGCAGTACTTC.

This clonotype has just a few counts. The chain recombines TRBV9 with TRBJ2-3; no clear D. Trimming left V 2 bases short and J 5 bases short, with 12 bases between. The germline gives CDR1 SGDLS, CDR2 YYNGEE. The CDR3 contains 14 residues. This CDR3 is CASSVVSARDTQYF. The DNA for the CDR3 is TGTGCCAGCAGCGTTGTATCGGCTAGAGATACGCAGTATTTT.

This rearrangement joins TRBV11-2 to TRBJ2-7; 9 bases match TRBD2. Per the germline V gene, CDR1 is SGHAT and CDR2 is FQNNGV. With 2 bases clipped from V and 6 bases from J, the junction kept 8 bases outside the gene matches. CDR3 length equals 15 residues. CDR3 in amino acids: CASSLLLAGASEQYF. CDR3 nucleotides: TGTGCCAGCAGCTTACTGTTAGCGGGAGCGTCCGAGCAGTACTTC.

This chain connects TRBV5-4 to TRBJ2-1, with D perhaps TRBD1 or TRBD2 (5 bases each). Deletions cut 4 bases from V and 10 bases from J, with 27 bases between. The V gene's germline CDR1 is SGHNT and CDR2 YYREEE (reference sequence). The CDR3 extends over 17 amino acids. The CDR3 DNA follows: TGTGCCAGCAGCCCTCTGACGGGATCGGGGCGGTCAGGGGAGCAGTTCTTC. This sequence encodes CASSPLTGSGRSGEQFF.

V usage is TRBV20-1 and J usage is TRBJ2-5, with 12 bases identical to TRBD2. The trim removed 6 bases at V and 0 bases at J, leaving 11 bases unmatched. There are 17 residues in the CDR3. Looked up from germline, CDR1 is DFQATT and CDR2 is SNEGSKA (reference sequence). The chain's CDR3 is CSATGLAGNNYQETQYF. The DNA for the CDR3 is TGCAGTGCGACCGGACTAGCGGGAAATAACTACCAAGAGACCCAGTACTTC.

The chain joins TRBV4-1 to TRBJ2-3; 14 positions match TRBD2. The CDR3 has 16 residues. Germline lookup yields CDR1 MGHRA and CDR2 YSYEKL. Losses at the gene ends were 2 bases for V and 7 bases for J; bases not matched to a gene: 5. The CDR3 region is CASSQIGTSGSNTQYF. CDR3 DNA sequence: TGCGCCAGCAGCCAAATCGGGACTAGCGGGAGTAATACGCAGTATTTT.

The rearrangement links TRBV14 to TRBJ2-7; the D gene is possibly TRBD2 (6 bases). Per the germline V gene, CDR1 is SGHDN and CDR2 is FVKESK. V dropped 4 bases and J dropped 5 bases, with 9 bases sitting between them. The CDR3 is made up of 12 amino acids. CDR3 coding DNA: TGTGCCAGCAGCCGCGGAGGGGACGAGCAGTACTTC. This gives the protein CASSRGGDEQYF.

The rearrangement joins TRBV3-1 to TRBJ1-1; D is unclear. The CDR3 is made up of 13 amino acids. The V gene's germline CDR1 is LGHDT and CDR2 YNNKEL (reference sequence). V was clipped by 1 base and J by 0 bases, with 3 bases between them. CDR3 DNA sequence: TGTGCCAGCAGCCAAGGTATGAACACTGAAGCTTTCTTT. Amino acid sequence: CASSQGMNTEAFF.

In this sample, this clonotype turned up many times. The V call is TRBV24-1, the J call TRBJ1-1; the D gene is possibly TRBD1 (5 bases). V was trimmed by 8 bases and J by 1 base, leaving 10 bases between them. There are 13 residues in the CDR3. Germline V gene data show CDR1 as KGHDR and CDR2 as SFDVKD. CDR3 amino acids: CATKIRANTEAFF. The CDR3 DNA follows: TGTGCCACCAAAATCAGGGCGAACACTGAAGCTTTCTTT.

This clonotype showed up many times. The J gene is TRBJ2-4, the V gene TRBV28; TRBD1 might be the D (6 bases). The CDR3 runs 13 residues. With 5 bases removed from V and 15 bases from J, the gap between germline ends came to 20 bases. CDR1 and CDR2 from the germline V gene are MDHEN and SYDVKM. The CDR3 coding sequence is TGTGCCAGCAGTCTCGCAGGGGAGAGGCGAGGGTACTTC. The encoded protein is CASSLAGERRGYF.

The V gene is TRBV3-1, the J gene TRBJ2-1; possibly TRBD1 for D (5 bases). V lost 3 bases and J 4 bases, leaving 13 bases between the germline ends. CDR3 length equals 15 residues. Germline assignment: CDR1 LGHDT and CDR2 YNNKEL (reference sequence). The CDR3, as DNA: TGTGCCAGCAGCCAGACAGACAGAACTTACAATGAGCAGTTCTTC. Translating gives CASSQTDRTYNEQFF.

This clonotype was counted between two and nine times. The J gene is TRBJ1-4, the V gene TRBV7-9; no reliable D call. The CDR3 loop spans 12 amino acids. Trimming removed 5 bases at V and 10 bases at J, with 11 bases between. The germline V gene has CDR1 SEHNR and CDR2 FQNEAQ (reference sequence). The CDR3 DNA sequence: TGTGCCAGCAGCCCTATAGGTGGAAAACTGTTTTTT. It specifies CASSPIGGKLFF.

This clonotype turned up a few times. This sequence joins TRBV12-3 or TRBV12-4 and TRBJ2-1; 7 bases fit TRBD2. The V segment lost 6 bases and the J segment 6 bases; nucleotides outside the gene matches: 11. The CDR3 sequence is 15 residues long. The CDR3 here is CASSIGGRARNEQFF. The CDR3 DNA reads TGTGCCAGCAGCATCGGGGGGAGGGCCCGCAATGAGCAGTTCTTC.

The chain is built from TRBV7-9 and TRBJ2-1; the D is unclear. In germline, CDR1 is SEHNR, CDR2 FQNEAQ (reference sequence). Trimming left V 3 bases short and J 7 bases short, with 7 bases between. This CDR3 spans 12 amino acids. CDR3 nucleotide sequence: TGTGCCAGCAGCTTGAACGGTAATGAGCAGTTCTTC. As protein: CASSLNGNEQFF.

V and J are TRBV6-5 and TRBJ2-3, with a weak D call TRBD1 (6 bases). This CDR3 contains 14 residues. Germline CDR1 is MNHEY and CDR2 is SVGAGI. V lost 2 bases, J lost 13 bases, and 19 bases lay in between. CDR3 bases: TGTGCCAGCAGTTACGGTACAGGGCGGCTATCGGAGTATTTT. As protein: CASSYGTGRLSEYF.